This T cell receptor beta chain was retrieved from a study of shared clonotypes between healthy human individuals (dated by TCRdb to about 2020). At the level of the whole study: The cohort comprised two women and a few men aged 18 to 49 years. For each donor, CD4 naive and CD4 memory were each given three plates, CD8 naive was given two plates, and CD8 memory was given one plate. To estimate repertoire size and how much clonotypes are shared between individuals, the study performed deep sequencing of blood TCR repertoires from five healthy adults. Different laboratories and diverse techniques were used to prepare libraries and sequence TCR repertoires, to increase sequencing depth and limit assay-specific biases. Each donor's leukapheresis produced roughly between about 0.9 and 9.5 billion PBMCs. What the study reported, not specific to this receptor: Incomplete sequencing was indicated by rarefaction of sorted-subset datasets, despite the large sequencing depth. Sharing across a handful of donors was observed for around 4.8% of naive CD4, 3.5% of naive CD8, 2% to 2.5% of memory CD4, and around 0.42% of memory CD8 clonotypes. Because the study included only a small number of donors, the genetic and exposure-history diversity represented was limited. Sampling was restricted to blood, and TCR repertoires in tissue are likely to differ from TCR repertoires in blood. Clonotypes shared by all four sorted-subset donors showed higher generation probabilities than non-shared clonotypes. Based on pairwise subsampling, the degree of clonotype sharing among donors was expected to be affected by sequencing depth. Larger estimated clonotype richness was generally found for naive subsets than for memory subsets.

The donors were healthy, HIV-negative adults with no recently reported acute infections or vaccinations. Every donor was a Caucasian adult residing in Nashville, Tennessee, USA. CD4+ T cells were enriched through magnetic negative selection, after which naive cells were positively selected on CD45RA and the remaining negative fraction served as the memory subset. Blood was obtained by leukapheresis, after which PBMCs were separated by Ficoll-Histopaque density gradient centrifugation and cryopreserved in liquid nitrogen vapor phase. Analytical flow cytometry was used to check the purity and quantity of each magnetically sorted T cell population. From each sorted fraction, genomic DNA was isolated and quantified by UV absorbance on a Nanodrop 2000c. A remark on this clone: Which antigen it targets is not known. No much larger clone is present one base from it, and per-base qualities are unavailable.

The junction shows trimming of 3 bases on V and 0 bases on J, and the gene matches do not reach 7 bases of it. CDR1 and CDR2 are drawn from the germline V gene: SNHLY, FYNNEI. The cysteine opens and the phenylalanine closes a CDR3 of 16 amino acids. Left in the record is the CDR3 DNA by itself, 48 bases read in frame from the first base. Using the deep immunoSEQ assay, TCR CDR3 regions were amplified from genomic DNA by multiplex PCR. Extracted genomic DNA from each cell subset was distributed evenly across all wells of several immunoSEQ 96-well plates, and each plate was treated as a replicate. For sorted subsets, approximately 0.2 ug of genomic DNA, equivalent to 25,000 to 35,000 T cell genomes, went into each replicate PCR. Purified libraries were measured with a Qubit 3.0 fluorometer, size-checked on a Bioanalyzer 2100, and measured again with the KAPA Library Quantification kit. Each immunoSEQ 96-well plate was sequenced on its own single-read 150-cycle Illumina NextSeq 550 flow cell. From the authors' description of their analysis: The immunoSEQ output contained only junctional sequences without quality scores, so filtering could not match that applied to full-length reads. Sequences were annotated with PyIR, a Python wrapper for IgBLAST v1.9, and V/J genes and CDR3 were assigned using IMGT germline references. Reads were removed for weak V/J assignments (E-value above 1e-6), missing CDR3, stop codons, out-of-frame junctions, or ambiguous translated residues. V3J clonotypes were defined as sequences sharing the same inferred V gene, J gene, and CDR3 amino acid sequence. The percentage overlap between two repertoires was calculated by dividing the number of shared unique clonotypes by the size of the smaller repertoire. RTK rarefaction, the Chao1 estimator, and Recon v2.1 estimates of unobserved clonotypes were used to assess repertoire richness. Generation probabilities for all TCRbeta clonotypes obtained by the gDNA method from a handful of donors were computed using OLGA. TCRdb retrieved this table from immuneACCESS and kept in-frame rearrangements only. Not all clones are present; in checked studies, unresolved V genes account for under half, and no reason is known for the remainder. The D gene and trimming were derived from the DNA, and the V and J assignments and clone size from that table. The sample records 600,000 to 800,000 clones, over 55% of which are singletons. Less than 2% of the sample rests with the top ten.

The specimen sequenced was memory CD4+ T cells sorted from blood. The intended sense of this specimen's cell subset or site label: CD45RA-negative fraction. The receptor was derived from a woman between 25 and 40 years old in good health. This chain joins TRBV2 to TRBJ1-1, and TRBD1 matches 7 of the central bases. In nucleotides, the sequence is TGTGCCAGCAGTGAGGAGGGGGGACAGTTGAACACTGAAGCTTTCTTT. This is translated as CASSEEGGQLNTEAFF. Beyond the CDR3, the reference TRBV2 and TRBJ1-1 genes provide the residues; the full variable domain reads: EPEVTQTPSHQVTQMGQEVILRCVPISNHLYFYWYRQILGQKVEFLVSFYNNEISEKSEIFDDQFSVERPDGSNFTLKIRSTKLEDSAMYFCASSEEGGQLNTEAFFGQGTRLTVV.